Listed below are T cell receptor beta chains from one sample, sequenced in a study of blood T cells in healthy people across ages. One entry per CDR3 protein results from TCRdb running MiXCR on the 5' RACE reads. The sample contains under 2,000,000 distinct CDR3 sequences, about 50% of which appear only once. The sequencing input was blood. These receptors came from a middle-aged woman in good health. The CDR3 runs from the conserved cysteine through the conserved F or W. Fields, in order: V gene, D gene, clone size, J gene, CDR3 protein, CDR3 DNA. The D gene is left open where the match is weak. Rows may omit the clone size; those that give it use once, few, many or a size class.

>TRBV20-1|TRBD1|-|TRBJ2-5
CSAEPNFSNRQGFYGQYF
TGCAGTGCCGAACCCAACTTCTCCAACAGACAGGGGTTTTACGGGCAGTACTTC
>TRBV6-5|-|few|TRBJ2-1
CASSAGHAYNEQFF
TGTGCCAGCAGTGCAGGACATGCATACAATGAGCAGTTCTTC
>TRBV10-1|-|-|TRBJ2-3
CASSKAGLSADTQYF
TGCGCCAGCAGTAAGGCCGGACTCTCGGCGGATACGCAGTATTTT
>TRBV29-1|-|few|TRBJ2-7
CSVEVRDAYEQYF
TGCAGCGTTGAAGTAAGGGACGCCTACGAGCAGTACTTC
>TRBV5-1|-|once|TRBJ1-1
CASSLGASVGTAEAFF
TGCGCCAGCAGCTTGGGGGCCTCCGTGGGAACCGCTGAAGCTTTCTTT
>TRBV6-5|-|-|TRBJ2-7
CASSSIVPHDEQYF
TGTGCCAGCAGTTCTATAGTACCCCATGACGAGCAGTACTTC
>TRBV7-6|-|-|TRBJ2-7
CACSWLDMGEQYF
TGTGCCTGCAGCTGGCTTGACATGGGGGAGCAGTACTTC
>TRBV2|-|few|TRBJ2-5
CASSIRQPQFQETQYF
TGTGCCAGCAGTATCCGACAGCCCCAATTCCAAGAGACCCAGTACTTC
>TRBV20-1|TRBD1|-|TRBJ2-6
CGGTGRSGANVLTF
TGCGGTGGGACAGGTCGATCTGGGGCCAACGTCCTGACTTTC
>TRBV10-3|-|-|TRBJ2-2
CASLGLNTGELFF
TGTGCCTCGCTCGGGCTGAACACCGGGGAGCTGTTTTTT
>TRBV18|-|-|TRBJ2-7
CASSPQIGENEQYF
TGTGCCAGCTCACCGCAGATAGGGGAGAACGAGCAGTACTTC
>TRBV29-1|-|many|TRBJ2-5
CSVAQETQYF
TGCAGCGTTGCCCAAGAGACCCAGTACTTC
>TRBV20-1|-|-|TRBJ2-2
CSAPTRQGRAGELFF
TGCAGTGCACCTACCCGACAGGGGAGGGCCGGGGAGCTGTTTTTT
>TRBV6-5|-|few|TRBJ2-1
CASSTGTDYNEQFF
TGTGCCAGCAGCACCGGGACCGATTACAATGAGCAGTTCTTC